The present entry profiles one TCR beta chain with its context. Its antigen is not known. One entry per CDR3 protein, without DNA, is what TCRdb gives after re-calling the 5' RACE reads. This listing includes around 380,000 distinct CDR3 sequences. This sample is part of a study of monozygotic twins with inflammatory bowel disease. Study findings and constraints: Distinguishing T cell subtypes was not possible.

This CDR3 has 15 residues. Germline V gene data show CDR1 as LGHNT and CDR2 as FRNRAP. The TCR comes from a human donor with ulcerative colitis or Crohn's disease, or a healthy co-twin of an affected twin (not recorded which). The V and J genes are TRBV12-5 and TRBJ2-3; TCRdb lists TRBD1, though no DNA is available to test this call. Sequences were obtained from blood. CDR3 in amino acids: CARNLDGDVTDTQYF.